One sample yielded the 6 T cell receptor delta chains listed below, sequenced in a study of gamma-delta T cells after stem cell transplantation (dated by TCRdb to about 2016). Library preparation was by RT-PCR. The sequencer listed for this sample is Illumina MiSeq. Public reads were reanalyzed in TCRdb with CATT, and rows carrying the same DNA were merged afterwards. The sample records about 2,700 delta-chain clones, 3% to 3.5% of which are singletons. The leading ten clones occupy around 40% of the sample. Material: gamma-delta T cells. The receptors originated from a human donor. It is not recorded whose cells these are; they may come from a transplant donor.

By sample fraction, this clone is medium-sized. The chain is built from TRDV2 and TRDJ1; no definite D call. V dropped 3 bases and J dropped 10 bases, with 20 bases sitting between them. Germline V CDR1 and CDR2: GEAIGNYY, EKD. CDR3 size: 14 residues. The CDR3 protein is CACDPVDFAGALIF. CDR3 sequence (DNA): TGTGCCTGTGACCCCGTTGATTTCGCCGGTGCACTCATCTTT.

About this clone itself: The mismatch at residue 3 between this DNA's translation and the TCRdb protein of a much larger clone likely reflects a read error; the protein shown is translated from the DNA. J is TRDJ1 and V is TRDV2, with 13 bases identical to TRDD3. Germline V gene lookup returns CDR1 GEAIGNYY and CDR2 EKD. This CDR3 comprises 18 residues. The CDR3 protein is CARDALTGGYAPHHKLIF. CDR3 bases: TGTGCCCGTGACGCCTTAACTGGGGGATACGCCCCGCACCATAAACTCATCTTT.

This clone was counted between two and nine times. A much bigger clone sits one base away, suggesting this may be a read error. Other DNA sequences in the sample encode the same CDR3. The chain recombines TRDV2 with TRDJ1; 7 bases map to TRDD3. The CDR3 has 18 residues. Germline V gene lookup returns CDR1 GEAIGNYY and CDR2 EKD. The CDR3 loop reads CACDALPTGAAHTDKLIF. In DNA, the CDR3 is TGTGCCTGTGACGCTCTGCCTACTGGGGCCGCGCACACTGATAAACTCATCTTT.

Regarding this clone: A much more abundant neighbour one base away suggests this may be a read error. The chain links TRDV2 to TRDJ1; 12 bases are shared with TRDD3. The V and J ends lost 3 bases and 9 bases, in that order; junction bases with no gene match: 25. The CDR3 consists of 20 residues. CDR1 and CDR2 (germline): GEAIGNYY, EKD. In DNA form, the CDR3 reads TGTGCCTGTGACCGGATTCGTATACTGGGGGATACTGGGTGCCATCACGAACTCATCTTT. This gives the protein CACDRIRILGDTGCHHELIF.

This clone came up a few times. It differs at one base from a far larger clone, so likely a read error. The chain is built from TRDV1 and TRDJ1, with TRDD3 matching 12 bases. Germline CDR1 TSWWSYY, CDR2 QGS. Trimming removed 1 base from V and 0 bases from J; junction bases left unmatched: 30. The CDR3 covers 26 residues. The DNA of the CDR3 is TGTGCTCTTGGGGAACCGAGTCTGGCCCCCGGGGACTGGGGGATACTCGAAGGATTACACACCGATAAACTCATCTTT. Protein product: CALGEPSLAPGDWGILEGLHTDKLIF.

By share of the sample, this clone is medium-sized. Other DNA sequences of this sample code for an identical CDR3. The chain is built from TRDV2 and TRDJ1; 8 bases agree with TRDD3. The germline CDR1 and CDR2 sequences are GEAIGNYY and EKD. The CDR3 contains 22 residues. V was pared by 3 bases and J by 0 bases, with 26 bases of the junction left unmatched. Here the CDR3 DNA reads TGTGCCTGTGACCCCCTTCCCTCCCATTTATCTGGGGGAACGGGTCACACCGATAAACTCATCTTT. Its translation is CACDPLPSHLSGGTGHTDKLIF.